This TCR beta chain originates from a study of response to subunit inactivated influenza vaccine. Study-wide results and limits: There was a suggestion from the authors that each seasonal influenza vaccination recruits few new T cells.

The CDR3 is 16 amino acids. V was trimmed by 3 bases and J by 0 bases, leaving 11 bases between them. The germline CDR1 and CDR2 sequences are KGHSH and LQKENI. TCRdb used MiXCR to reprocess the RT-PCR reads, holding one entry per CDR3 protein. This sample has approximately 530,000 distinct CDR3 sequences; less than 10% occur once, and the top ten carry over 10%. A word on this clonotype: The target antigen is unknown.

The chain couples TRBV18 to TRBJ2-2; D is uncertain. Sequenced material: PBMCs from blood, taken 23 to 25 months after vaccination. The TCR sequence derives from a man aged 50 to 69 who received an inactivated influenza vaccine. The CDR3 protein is CASSPREGPNTGELFF. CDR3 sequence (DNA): TGTGCCAGCTCACCCCGCGAAGGGCCGAACACCGGGGAGCTGTTTTTT.